Here is one T cell receptor (beta chain) with its context. Its target is not known. 5' RACE that incorporated UMI labels was used to prepare the TRB cDNA libraries. TCRdb reprocessed the 5' RACE reads, with one entry per CDR3 protein and no DNA. Its clone listing holds 35,000 to 40,000 distinct CDR3 sequences. Germline-derived CDR1 and CDR2 are SEHNR and FQNEAQ (reference sequence). CDR3 length equals 13 residues. These data belong to a study of CXCR3-negative and CXCR3-positive naive CD8 T cells. In the study overall: Cumulative TRB read yield was 120 million to 150 million, averaging about 1.5 +/- 0.3 million per library. Study results and limitations: In both naive subsets diversity was comparably high, whereas memory CD8+ cells showed much lower diversity.

This receptor was taken from a human donor in good health. Some clones in this sample may be carry-over from other donors' samples. The chain recombines TRBV7-9 with TRBJ2-2; with no DNA, the TCRdb D assignment of TRBD1 cannot be verified. Sequenced material: memory CD8+ T cells from blood. CDR3: CASSFGGSGELFF. Full variable domain (remainder filled in from reference TRBV7-9 and TRBJ2-2): DTGVSQNPRHKITKRGQNVTFRCDPISEHNRLYWYRQTLGQGPEFLTYFQNEAQLEKSRLLSDRFSAERPKGSFSTLEIQRTEQGDSAMYLCASSFGGSGELFFGEGSRLTVL.